The next 14 T cell receptor beta chains were all read from a single sample in a study of regulatory T cells in long-lasting Graves disease. Assembly of TCR beta libraries relied on iRepertoire HTBI primers together with Arm-PCR of CDR3 regions. A single record per CDR3 protein comes from TCRdb applying MiXCR to the multiplex PCR reads. The sample shows fewer than 400,000 distinct CDR3 sequences, approximately 20% of them seen only once. Time point denoted: newly diagnosed GD, antithyroid drugs for less than 3 months. Researchers made the TCR library from RNA that was extracted from PBMCs. Sequencing was performed on peripheral blood mononuclear cells (PBMCs), taken at new diagnosis, from a patient treated with antithyroid drugs. These receptors all stem from a female donor with Graves disease.

There are many counts of this clonotype. V is TRBV7-2 and J is TRBJ2-7, with 9 positions matching TRBD2. CDR3 length equals 17 residues. The V segment lost 1 base and the J segment 5 bases; nucleotides outside the gene matches: 12. Germline-derived CDR1 and CDR2 are SGHTA and FQGNSA. Here the CDR3 DNA reads TGTGCCAGCAGCTTAGTATCCGGAGCGGGAGGCGACAACGAGCAGTACTTC. It codes for CASSLVSGAGGDNEQYF.

This clonotype appeared many times. The chain links TRBV20-1 to TRBJ2-2, with D tentatively TRBD1 (6 bases). The CDR3 contains 16 residues. Germline loops: CDR1 DFQATT, CDR2 SNEGSKA (reference sequence). The ends were cut back, 3 bases at V and 1 base at J, with 15 bases in the middle. The CDR3 DNA sequence: TGCAGTGCTAGGACCCGCCCGGGACAGAACACCGGGGAGCTGTTTTTT. Translated, it gives CSARTRPGQNTGELFF.

The table lists this clonotype with a count of one. A far larger clone is one nucleotide away, so this likely arose from a read error. The rearrangement joins TRBV6-5 to TRBJ1-1; TRBD1 is a possible D gene (6 bases). CDR1 MNHEY and CDR2 SVGAGI come from the germline V gene. Trimming removed 4 bases from V and 5 bases from J, with 29 bases in between. This CDR3 has 19 residues. CDR3 residues: CASSLSRPRDTGSGTEAFF. The CDR3 nucleotides read TGTGCCAGCAGTTTATCGAGGCCCCGGGACACGGGGAGTGGGACTGAAGCTTTCTTT.

Comment on this clonotype: With only one base between it and a far larger clone, this is likely a read error. The V call is TRBV28, the J call TRBJ2-1; 8 nucleotides match TRBD1. After removal of 2 bases from V and 10 bases from J, the junction contained 7 bases not matched to a gene. The germline CDR1 and CDR2 sequences are MDHEN and SYDVKM. The CDR3 is 14 amino acids. CDR3 coding DNA: TGTGCCAGCAGTTTAGCAGACAGGGGATACGAGCAGTTCTTC. Encoded protein: CASSLADRGYEQFF.

This clonotype was seen ten or more times. The rearrangement uses TRBV7-8 and TRBJ2-1; D not resolved. This CDR3 is 15 amino acids long. The V and J ends lost 1 base and 2 bases respectively, with 9 bases between them. Germline CDR1 SGHVS, CDR2 FQNEAQ. The CDR3 nucleotides are TGTGCCAGCAGCTTAGGGAGTTCGGCCTACAATGAGCAGTTCTTC. Its translation: CASSLGSSAYNEQFF.

This clonotype was seen many times. This rearrangement joins TRBV12-3 or TRBV12-4 to TRBJ2-7; D is undetermined. V was trimmed by 5 bases and J by 7 bases, leaving 9 bases between them. This CDR3 contains 11 residues. Here the CDR3 DNA reads TGTGCCAGCAGTCGGTCCGCGGAGCAGTACTTC. This codes for CASSRSAEQYF.

A word on this clonotype: Germline and junction disagree at one end, which may indicate a read error. This chain joins TRBV5-8 and TRBJ1-2; possible D gene TRBD1, 5 bases. Germline lookup yields CDR1 SGHTS and CDR2 YDEGEE. This CDR3 region has 15 residues. Here the CDR3 DNA reads TGTGTCAGCAGCTTGGGATTTCGGGGGTACTATGGCTACACCTTC. Protein sequence: CVSSLGFRGYYGYTF.

Turning to this clonotype: One base away lies a much larger clone, so this may be a sequencing read error. The chain links TRBV9 to TRBJ2-1; possible D gene TRBD2, 5 bases. Germline CDR1 SGDLS, CDR2 YYNGEE. V was trimmed by 3 bases and J by 10 bases, leaving 23 bases between them. CDR3 length equals 16 residues. The DNA of the CDR3 is TGTGCCAGCAGCGCATCGACTGGCCTAGCCTCCTACGAGCAGTTCTTC. It codes for CASSASTGLASYEQFF. Full variable domain (missing parts from reference TRBV9 and TRBJ2-1): DSGVTQTPKHLITATGQRVTLRCSPRSGDLSVYWYQQSLDQGLQFLIQYYNGEERAKGNILERFSAQQFPDLHSELNLSSLELGDSALYFCASSASTGLASYEQFFGPGTRLTVL.

This clonotype was detected many times. CDR3 region: CASSLQGLSNQPQHF. CDR3 DNA sequence: TGTGCCAGCAGTTTGCAGGGACTAAGCAATCAGCCCCAGCATTTT. This chain links TRBV27 with TRBJ1-5, with D maybe TRBD1 (5 bases). Germline V gene data show CDR1 as MNHEY and CDR2 as SMNVEV (reference sequence). This CDR3 comprises 15 residues. Trimming cost V 3 bases and J 1 base, with 10 bases left between them.

This clonotype showed up many times. The genes are TRBV12-3 or TRBV12-4 and TRBJ2-2; D gene unclear. The CDR3 is made up of 14 amino acids. The ends were cut back, 5 bases at V and 4 bases at J, with 11 bases in the middle. The chain's CDR3 is CASSPARSTGELFF. The CDR3 bases are TGTGCCAGCAGTCCCGCGCGGTCCACCGGGGAGCTGTTTTTT.

This clonotype was observed many times. This chain joins TRBV30 and TRBJ2-2; D remains ambiguous. The CDR3 spans 14 residues. V was shortened by 2 bases and J by 6 bases, with 13 bases between the two germline ends. The germline V gene encodes CDR1 GTSNPN and CDR2 SVGIG (reference sequence). CDR3 sequence reads: CAWSPPPRPGELFF. The DNA of the CDR3 is TGTGCCTGGAGTCCCCCCCCCCGACCCGGGGAGCTGTTTTTT.

This clonotype was seen ten or more times. V and J are TRBV12-3 or TRBV12-4 and TRBJ1-2; D gene uncertain. V was pared by 0 bases and J by 6 bases, with 8 bases between. CDR3 length: 13 amino acids. The CDR3 DNA reads TGTGCCAGCAGTTTAGCGGCAGGCGATGGCTACACCTTC. This gives the protein CASSLAAGDGYTF.

This clonotype was recorded at least ten times. The genes are TRBV5-1 and TRBJ1-1; D might be TRBD1 (6 bases). Germline V lookup: CDR1 SGHRS, CDR2 YFSETQ. Trimming pared 4 bases from V and 10 bases from J, leaving 20 bases between. The CDR3 contains 14 residues. The CDR3 region has the DNA TGCGCCAGCAGCCCCCCGCTGAAGGGGGAGTTAGCTTTCTTT. It yields the protein CASSPPLKGELAFF.

The chain employs TRBV6-1 and TRBJ2-1; 9 bases map to TRBD1. The V and J ends lost 7 bases and 9 bases, in that order; junction bases with no gene match: 4. CDR3 size: 12 residues. The germline V gene encodes CDR1 MNHNS and CDR2 SASEGT. The CDR3 sequence: CASTETGGEQFF. The CDR3 DNA reads as TGTGCCAGCACCGAGACAGGGGGTGAGCAGTTCTTC.